This entry concerns a single TCR beta chain. The clone's antigen remains unknown. No base qualities exist here, and no much larger clone lies one base off it. The germline V gene provides CDR1 SGHTA and CDR2 FQGTGA. V and J are trimmed by 5 bases and 5 bases, and the gene matches miss 13 bases of the junction. Including cysteine and phenylalanine, the CDR3 has 16 amino acids. The DNA shown is the 48-base CDR3, in frame from base 1. The CDR3 regions of human TCRbeta chains were analyzed by immunosequencing. The paper's data handling went like this. TCRs in the repertoires were compared against a reference library of SARS-CoV-2-specific TCRs that had been generated with the MIRA antigen-specificity platform. Breadth was defined as the fraction of unique TCRs that were SARS-CoV-2-associated. Depth was defined as the fraction of total T cells that were SARS-CoV-2-associated. Using the MIRA data, every spike-specific TCR was mapped to the spike region that the TCR reacted to and assigned to either a CD4 or a CD8 class. Log10-transformed breadth and depth values were compared by one-way ANOVA with Sidak's multiple comparisons tests. TCRdb's version of the immuneACCESS table is confined to in-frame rearrangements and falls short of the full clone set. An unresolved V gene accounts for under half of the shortfall where checked; the remainder is of unknown origin. V and J calls and clone size come straight from that table; D and trimming were deduced from the DNA. In all, the sample holds fewer than 200,000 clones, and around 90% of those were seen once. The top ten hold more than 1.5% of the sample.

This entry belongs to a study of T cell responses to AZD1222 COVID-19 vaccine (dated by TCRdb to about 2021). About the investigation overall: AZD1222 recipients with second doses at about 4 weeks or about 12 weeks were pooled, because spike-specific TCR depth and breadth did not differ between schedules. TCR sequencing covered more than 230 trial participants: about 210 given two doses of AZD1222 and about 26 given two doses of MenACWY control vaccine. Trial participants were enrolled by age into 18-55, 56-69 and 70-plus year subgroups, with about 150, 28 and 57 TCR-sequenced participants respectively. What the research found in general, with its limitations: The whole spike protein was spanned by vaccine-associated CD4 TCRs, and dominant responses were seen in regions 160-218 and 743-854. Spike-specific TCR breadth and depth rose significantly after two AZD1222 doses compared with day 0 and with MenACWY recipients. The 56-69-year group was small, and its depth increase did not reach significance, likely because of low power. No day 14 peak-response samples were available, so repertoires were characterized only after the peak T cell response. Conclusions about previously exposed vaccinees are limited because only a handful of AZD1222 recipients were SARS-CoV-2 seropositive at baseline. Reportedly, almost half of the unique spike-specific TCRs recognized epitopes lying outside the regions that are mutated in the B.1.351 and B.1.1.7 variants. Participants were mostly white British and included more females than males, and it was suggested by the authors that clonal diversity may have been underestimated.

Sample time point, as interpreted from the label and publication: baseline before first vaccination. Vaccinee samples were obtained from the UK trials COV001 and COV002, which included a single-blind randomized controlled phase 2/3 trial of AZD1222 (ChAdOx1 nCoV-19) in healthy adults. For TCRbeta chain sequencing, PBMC samples from trial participants were taken at day 0 and at day 28 after the second dose. Here the sequenced sample was peripheral blood, taken on day 0 of AZD1222 vaccination. The TCR was taken from an adult in good health. The sequence links TRBV7-3 to TRBJ2-5; 8 nucleotides in the junction match TRBD2. CDR3 region: CASSPRGAGARETQYF. The base sequence is TGTGCCAGCAGCCCCCGGGGAGCGGGGGCCCGGGAGACCCAGTACTTC.